This passage covers 8 T cell receptor beta chains from one sample sequenced in a study of blood T cell repertoires in COVID-19. TCRdb keeps only in-frame clones here, not all; method: immunoSEQ multiplex PCR. The sample contains fewer than 250,000 clones, more than 80% of which appear only once. Sequences were obtained from PBMCs or T cells enriched from blood (not recorded which). The receptor source for this set is a man aged 50-59 years who had been exposed to COVID-19.

The chain uses TRBV6-5 and TRBJ1-2; perhaps TRBD1 as D (6 bases). This CDR3 has 14 residues. V gave up 4 bases and J gave up 4 bases, with 13 bases separating them. Germline V CDR1 and CDR2: MNHEY, SVGAGI. The DNA of the CDR3 is TGTGCCAGCAGTTTTGGGGGACAACCCTATGGCTACACCTTC. As protein: CASSFGGQPYGYTF.

Written as DNA, the CDR3 is TGTGCCAGCTCACCAGGGACAGGGGGCGCGTACGAGCAGTACTTC. This gives the protein CASSPGTGGAYEQYF. This rearrangement joins TRBV18 to TRBJ2-7; 12 bases align to TRBD1. Germline CDR1 and CDR2: KGHSH and LQKENI. The CDR3 contains 15 residues. The V gene end was trimmed by 2 bases and the J gene end by 4 bases; junction bases not matched to a gene: 3. The full variable domain, in which reference TRBV18 and TRBJ2-7 provide the parts outside the CDR3, is NAGVMQNPRHLVRRRGQEARLRCSPMKGHSHVYWYRQLPEEGLKFMVYLQKENIIDESGMPKERFSAEFPKEGPSILRIQQVVRGDSAAYFCASSPGTGGAYEQYFGPGTRLTVT.

This chain uses TRBV5-1 with TRBJ2-2; 7 nucleotides match TRBD1. The CDR3 has 13 amino acids. Germline loops: CDR1 SGHRS, CDR2 YFSETQ. The ends lost 4 bases at V and 6 bases at J; junction bases unmatched: 3. In DNA, the CDR3 is TGCGCCAGCAGCATTGGACAGGCCGGGGAGCTGTTTTTT. Residues: CASSIGQAGELFF.

CDR3 nucleotides: TGTGCCAGCAGCCCGACCACAGGGCAGCCATCCTACGAGCAGTACTTC. Its translation: CASSPTTGQPSYEQYF. The chain carries TRBV7-9 and TRBJ2-7; weak D call: TRBD1 (6 bases). CDR1 is SEHNR and CDR2 is FQNEAQ in the germline V gene (reference sequence). The CDR3 spans 16 residues. Trimming shortened V by 5 bases and J by 1 base, and 18 bases separated the two germline ends.

V is TRBV30 and J is TRBJ2-3; no definite D call. Germline CDR1 reads GTSNPN; CDR2 reads SVGIG (reference sequence). V lost 6 bases to trimming and J lost 5 bases, with 15 bases between them. The length of the CDR3 is 13 residues. The CDR3 region is CACARQVLDTQYF. The DNA for the CDR3 is TGTGCCTGCGCGCGACAAGTATTAGATACGCAGTATTTT.

V gene TRBV4-1 combines with J gene TRBJ2-5, with a possible D match to TRBD2 (6 bases). Trimming removed 1 base from V and 5 bases from J, with 17 bases in between. This CDR3 spans 16 amino acids. Germline V CDR1 and CDR2: MGHRA, YSYEKL. The CDR3 coding sequence is TGCGCCAGCAGCCAAGTCTATCTGGGGGGTTTCGAGACCCAGTACTTC. Translated, it gives CASSQVYLGGFETQYF.

This chain uses TRBV19 with TRBJ2-3; TRBD2 is a possible D gene (6 bases). Germline CDR1 and CDR2: LNHDA and SQIVND (reference sequence). Trimming removed 1 base at V and 8 bases at J, with 7 bases between. The CDR3 has 12 residues. Here the CDR3 reads CASSIGGGTQYF. Here the CDR3 DNA reads TGTGCCAGTAGTATAGGGGGAGGTACGCAGTATTTT.

This chain uses TRBV28 with TRBJ2-7; D possibly corresponds to TRBD1 (6 bases). V was cut by 10 bases and J by 6 bases, with 13 bases left in between. Germline V gene data show CDR1 as MDHEN and CDR2 as SYDVKM. The CDR3 runs to 11 residues. CDR3 in DNA: TGTGCCACCACGACAGGACTCGAGCAGTACGTC. Translated, it gives CATTTGLEQYV.